The next 3 T cell receptor beta chains were all read from a single sample in a study of blood T cell repertoires in COVID-19 (dated by TCRdb to 2018 to 2020). Library construction relied on the immunoSEQ multiplex PCR assay. This is the immuneACCESS table as TCRdb keeps it, with only in-frame sequences that have V and J called. A part of the clones is gone; compared with another copy, unresolved V genes explain less than half, and the rest is unexplained. Counted in this sample were roughly 350,000 clones; more than 90% of them appeared once. The top ten clones comprise about 18% of the sample. The sequenced sample consisted of PBMCs or T cells enriched from blood (not recorded which). Receptors originate from a young woman who had recovered from COVID-19.

The chain recombines TRBV18 with TRBJ2-1; a possible D gene is TRBD2 (6 bases). Deletions cut 2 bases from V and 8 bases from J, with 19 bases between. The CDR3 runs to 16 residues. Per germline, CDR1 KGHSH and CDR2 LQKENI. The CDR3 nucleotides are TGTGCCAGCTCACCAAGCCTAGCGCGTCCCTGGCATGAGCAGTTCTTC. Its translation is CASSPSLARPWHEQFF.

This clone was counted once. This chain connects TRBV16 to TRBJ1-2; 7 bases map to TRBD1. J lost 4 bases, V lost 3 bases, and 5 bases had no gene match. The CDR3 covers 14 residues. CDR1 is KGHSY, CDR2 FQNENV, per germline. The CDR3: CASSQRDSFYGYTF. CDR3 DNA: TGTGCCAGCAGCCAGCGGGACAGTTTCTATGGCTACACCTTC.

The CDR3 spells CASSVSGGIEAFF. The DNA of the CDR3 is TGTGCCAGCAGCGTATCGGGGGGAATCGAAGCTTTCTTT. This rearrangement joins TRBV9 to TRBJ1-1; D is perhaps TRBD1 (5 bases). The ends were cut back, 1 base at V and 8 bases at J, with 12 bases in the middle. This CDR3 region has 13 residues. From germline, CDR1 is SGDLS and CDR2 YYNGEE.